This entry is about one TCR beta chain. This entry belongs to a study of blood T cell repertoires in COVID-19. About the study: Samples of COVID-19 (acute and convalescent) were obtained from the United States, Italy and Spain. PBMCs, B-cell-depleted T cells, or T cells were the source of the cDNA or gDNA that made up the material.

This CDR3 has 13 residues. The germline V gene encodes CDR1 ENHRY and CDR2 SYGVKD. The V end lost 3 bases, the J end lost 6 bases, and 11 bases lay between the germline ends. Original processing notes: The assay estimated nucleated cells by amplifying reference gene primers. Produced via immunoSEQ multiplex PCR; TCRdb's table is partial and in-frame only. D and trimming come from the DNA, and the V and J calls and clone size come from that table. The sample records 150,000 to 200,000 clones, roughly nine tenths being singletons. Sequencing used peripheral blood. The receptor was derived from a man between 60 and 75 years old with active or convalescent COVID-19. This chain uses TRBV10-3 with TRBJ1-1, with unresolved D. CDR3 sequence reads: CAISDLGRAEAFF. In DNA form, the CDR3 reads TGTGCCATCAGTGATTTGGGGAGGGCTGAAGCTTTCTTT.